This T cell receptor beta chain appears in the sequencing data of a study of neurological immune-mediated disorders. Study conclusions and caveats: The level of TCR clonal expansion was highest in patients with HTLV-1-associated myelopathy and lowest in multiple sclerosis, where it fell below the level seen in healthy controls.

Germline-derived CDR1 and CDR2 are SGHNT and YENEEA. V was cut by 6 bases and J by 5 bases, with 17 bases left in between. CDR3 length: 15 residues. Time point defined: longitudinal time-point 2. In this sample, this clonotype turned up many times. Its antigen remains unknown. 5'RACE generated cDNA with 10-nucleotide random UMIs. TCRdb processed the 5' RACE reads anew with MiXCR; each CDR3 protein has one entry. This sample has 65,000 to 85,000 distinct CDR3 sequences; almost 6% occur once, and the top ten carry over 6.5%. This rearrangement joins TRBV11-3 to TRBJ2-1; either TRBD1 or TRBD2 may supply D (5 bases each). The sample was PBMCs. The receptor was isolated from a woman aged 55 to 70 with multiple sclerosis. The DNA for the CDR3 is TGTGCCAGCAGTACCGGGACGCTCCTTAACAATGAGCAGTTCTTC. Encoded protein: CASSTGTLLNNEQFF.